The next 28 T cell receptor beta chains were all read from a single sample in a study of blood T cell repertoires in COVID-19. Profiled with immunoSEQ multiplex PCR; TCRdb holds only in-frame clones, not every one. The repertoire holds fewer than 120,000 clones, with 72% as singletons. Sequencing used peripheral blood. The source is a woman aged 55-70 years with acute or convalescent COVID-19.

The CDR3 protein is CASSLWGPRDYGYTF. DNA of the CDR3: TGTGCCAGCAGCCTGTGGGGGCCTCGGGACTATGGCTACACCTTC. The chain uses TRBV14 and TRBJ1-2; possibly TRBD1 for D (6 bases). Trimming removed 4 bases from V and 3 bases from J, with 15 bases in between. CDR1 and CDR2 from the germline V gene are SGHDN and FVKESK. CDR3 size: 15 residues. Using reference TRBV14 and TRBJ1-2 for the parts outside the CDR3, the full variable domain is EAGVTQFPSHSVIEKGQTVTLRCDPISGHDNLYWYRRVMGKEIKFLLHFVKESKQDESGMPNNRFLAERTGGTYSTLKVQPAELEDSGVYFCASSLWGPRDYGYTFGSGTRLTVV.

With regard to this clone: The sample has other DNA sequences that encode this CDR3 too. The CDR3 loop is CASSLGQGGEQYF. DNA for the CDR3: TGTGCCAGCAGCTTGGGACAGGGAGGAGAGCAGTACTTC. This chain uses TRBV12-3 or TRBV12-4 with TRBJ2-7; 9 nucleotides agree with TRBD1. Losses at the gene ends were 6 bases for V and 7 bases for J; bases not matched to a gene: 7. The CDR3 length is 13 residues.

V and J are TRBV5-4 and TRBJ2-5; TRBD1 agrees at 7 bases. V was pared by 0 bases and J by 2 bases, with 4 bases of the junction left unmatched. The CDR3 length is 15 residues. Germline V gives CDR1 SGHNT, CDR2 YYREEE (reference sequence). CDR3 sequence: CASSLAGRGQETQYF. The CDR3 nucleotides read TGTGCCAGCAGCTTGGCTGGCAGGGGGCAAGAGACCCAGTACTTC. Combining the CDR3 with reference TRBV5-4 and TRBJ2-5 gives the whole variable domain ETGVTQSPTHLIKTRGQQVTLRCSSQSGHNTVSWYQQALGQGPQFIFQYYREEENGRGNFPPRFSGLQFPNYSSELNVNALELDDSALYLCASSLAGRGQETQYFGPGTRLLVL.

This clone was seen only a few times. The chain has TRBV4-3 and TRBJ1-6; 7 positions agree with TRBD1. Per the germline V gene, CDR1 is LGHNA and CDR2 is YSLEER. The V segment lost 0 bases and the J segment 9 bases; nucleotides outside the gene matches: 5. The CDR3 sequence is 15 residues long. The chain's CDR3 is CASSQDRQGSSPLHF. CDR3 bases: TGCGCCAGCAGCCAAGATAGACAGGGTAGTTCACCCCTCCACTTT.

A remark on this clone: One junction end disagrees with the germline gene, perhaps due to a read error. DNA of the CDR3: TGTGCCAGCAGCTTGGAATTGAGCGGCTGGTCGGCCTTC. The encoded protein is CASSLELSGWSAF. The V and J genes are TRBV5-4 and TRBJ1-2; D uncertain. The CDR3 spans 13 residues. The germline V gene has CDR1 SGHNT and CDR2 YYREEE (reference sequence).

The rearrangement uses TRBV18 and TRBJ1-4; D is unclear. The ends were cut back, 1 base at V and 0 bases at J, with 6 bases in the middle. The CDR3 extends over 15 amino acids. CDR1 KGHSH and CDR2 LQKENI come from the germline V gene. The CDR3 DNA is TGTGCCAGCTCACCACGGAGCACAACTAATGAAAAACTGTTTTTT. It yields the protein CASSPRSTTNEKLFF.

This clone was detected only once. The J gene is TRBJ1-4, the V gene TRBV5-1; D is perhaps TRBD1 (6 bases). V was trimmed by 2 bases and J by 5 bases, leaving 13 bases between them. There are 15 residues in the CDR3. Germline V gene data show CDR1 as SGHRS and CDR2 as YFSETQ. CDR3 sequence: CASSFDGTKNEKLFF. The CDR3 DNA sequence: TGCGCCAGCAGCTTTGACGGGACAAAGAATGAAAAACTGTTTTTT.

CDR3: CASSGTGNSPLHF. The CDR3 DNA is TGTGCCAGCAGCGGGACAGGGAATTCACCCCTCCACTTT. This chain joins TRBV25-1 and TRBJ1-6, with 9 positions matching TRBD1. V dropped 6 bases and J dropped 7; count of bases not matched to a gene: 1. The CDR3 extends over 13 amino acids. Per germline, CDR1 MGHDK and CDR2 SYGVNS.

Ten or more counts support this clone. The CDR3 reads CATAGIQGASDEQYF. As DNA, the CDR3 is TGTGCCACCGCCGGGATACAGGGGGCGAGCGACGAGCAGTACTTC. The gene calls are TRBV6-5 and TRBJ2-7; 9 nucleotides match TRBD1. Trimming cost V 10 bases and J 5 bases; bases outside gene matches: 15. The CDR3 is 15 amino acids. Germline V gene sequence: CDR1 MNHEY, CDR2 SVGAGI.

The chain couples TRBV6-6 to TRBJ1-2; no reliable D call. From germline, CDR1 is MNHNY and CDR2 SVGAGI (reference sequence). With 0 bases removed from V and 0 bases from J, the gap between germline ends came to 8 bases. The CDR3 runs to 15 residues. In DNA, the CDR3 is TGTGCCAGCAGTTACTCGGGGAGCCCTAACTATGGCTACACCTTC. Translating it yields CASSYSGSPNYGYTF.

The chain carries TRBV28 and TRBJ1-1, with 8 bases lining up with TRBD1. Germline assignment: CDR1 MDHEN and CDR2 SYDVKM. J lost 3 bases, V lost 6 bases, and 9 bases had no gene match. The CDR3 loop spans 15 amino acids. The CDR3 is CASRSPGGGYTEAFF. For the CDR3, the DNA is TGTGCCAGCAGATCGCCAGGGGGCGGGTACACTGAAGCTTTCTTT.

This rearrangement joins TRBV11-2 to TRBJ2-1; 9 positions agree with TRBD2. The V gene's germline CDR1 is SGHAT and CDR2 FQNNGV. Trimming cost V 3 bases and J 9 bases; bases outside gene matches: 15. This CDR3 region has 17 residues. The CDR3 spells CASSLGSGGSTHGEQFF. CDR3 DNA: TGTGCCAGCAGCTTGGGCAGCGGGGGGTCCACCCACGGTGAGCAGTTCTTC.

The rearrangement uses TRBV6-5 and TRBJ2-5; TRBD2 matches 8 bases. In germline, CDR1 is MNHEY, CDR2 SVGAGI. With 5 bases clipped from V and 1 base from J, the junction kept 6 bases outside the gene matches. CDR3 length equals 15 residues. Here the CDR3 reads CASSIAGHPQETQYF. CDR3 nucleotides: TGTGCCAGCAGTATAGCGGGACACCCCCAAGAGACCCAGTACTTC.

V and J are TRBV10-3 and TRBJ1-2, with 8 bases that match TRBD1. The CDR3 consists of 13 residues. CDR1 is ENHRY and CDR2 is SYGVKD in the germline V gene. J lost 7 bases, V lost 8 bases, and 9 bases had no gene match. The CDR3 is CAIREQGALGYTF. The CDR3 DNA reads as TGTGCCATCCGCGAGCAGGGGGCGCTTGGCTACACCTTC.

This clone was seen more than once but under ten times. The chain employs TRBV29-1 and TRBJ2-5; 11 nucleotides match TRBD1. The V gene's germline CDR1 is SQVTM and CDR2 ANQGSEA. After removal of 7 bases from V and 2 bases from J, the junction contained 9 bases not matched to a gene. This CDR3 has 15 amino acids. CDR3 coding DNA: TGCAGCGCCTCAGTCGGGACAGGGGGTCAAGAGACCCAGTACTTC. This translates into CSASVGTGGQETQYF.

This clone occurred once. The chain carries TRBV19 and TRBJ2-1; weak D call: TRBD2 (5 bases). The CDR3 runs 14 residues. From germline, CDR1 is LNHDA and CDR2 SQIVND (reference sequence). Between the trimmed V and J ends, which lost 0 bases and 12 bases, there was a span of 15 bases. DNA of the CDR3: TGTGCCAGTAGTATAGATCAGTTTAGCGCCGGGCAGTTCTTC. Translating it yields CASSIDQFSAGQFF.

This clone was recorded only once. The chain combines TRBV10-3 with TRBJ1-4; D unclear. The germline gives CDR1 ENHRY, CDR2 SYGVKD. CDR3 length equals 14 residues. Between the trimmed V and J ends, which lost 6 bases and 8 bases, there was a span of 16 bases. The chain's CDR3 is CAISPDSIGEKLFF. As DNA, the CDR3 is TGTGCCATCAGCCCGGACTCGATTGGGGAAAAACTGTTTTTT.

CDR3 in DNA: TGTGCCAGCAGCGTAGCTGGTCCCTTCGGATCGACAGGGGCTGGCTACACCTTC. Residues: CASSVAGPFGSTGAGYTF. V usage is TRBV9 and J usage is TRBJ1-2; 8 bases map to TRBD1. Germline V gene sequence: CDR1 SGDLS, CDR2 YYNGEE. There are 18 residues in the CDR3. V was clipped by 0 bases and J by 7 bases; unmatched bases: 17.

V usage is TRBV7-8 and J usage is TRBJ1-2; 12 bases are shared with TRBD1. Germline values: CDR1 SGHVS, CDR2 FQNEAQ. Trimming took 7 bases from V and 8 from J; bases not matched to a gene: 17. This CDR3 is 17 amino acids long. CDR3 sequence: CASTIRVRGQGAMGYTF. The CDR3 DNA is TGTGCCAGCACCATACGGGTCCGGGGACAGGGGGCGATGGGCTACACCTTC. The full variable domain, with the rest looked up from reference TRBV7-8 and TRBJ1-2, is GAGVSQSPRYKVAKRGQDVALRCDPISGHVSLFWYQQALGQGPEFLTYFQNEAQLDKSGLPSDRFFAERPEGSVSTLKIQRTQQEDSAVYLCASTIRVRGQGAMGYTFGSGTRLTVV.

The chain is built from TRBV18 and TRBJ1-2; TRBD1 aligns across 8 bases. CDR3 length: 13 amino acids. Germline trimming cut 6 bases from V and 8 bases from J; bases unmatched to any gene: 8. Germline lookup yields CDR1 KGHSH and CDR2 LQKENI. The CDR3 loop reads CASSTGGRGGYTF. For the CDR3, the DNA is TGTGCCAGCTCTACAGGGGGGCGAGGCGGCTACACCTTC. Supplemented by reference TRBV18 and TRBJ1-2, the full variable domain reads NAGVMQNPRHLVRRRGQEARLRCSPMKGHSHVYWYRQLPEEGLKFMVYLQKENIIDESGMPKERFSAEFPKEGPSILRIQQVVRGDSAAYFCASSTGGRGGYTFGSGTRLTVV.

V and J are TRBV27 and TRBJ1-2; no firm D call. Germline V gene data show CDR1 as MNHEY and CDR2 as SMNVEV (reference sequence). V lost 3 bases and J 3 bases, leaving 17 bases between the germline ends. The length of the CDR3 is 16 residues. The chain's CDR3 is CASSFYSGGRYYGYTF. For the CDR3, the DNA is TGTGCCAGCAGTTTCTATTCGGGAGGCCGATACTATGGCTACACCTTC.

The chain employs TRBV24-1 and TRBJ2-3, with D possibly being TRBD1 (7 bases). The CDR3 extends over 16 amino acids. V was clipped by 3 bases and J by 6 bases, with 18 bases between them. Germline V gene data show CDR1 as KGHDR and CDR2 as SFDVKD. The CDR3 coding sequence is TGTGCCACCAGTGATCGGACAGGAGGGAGCTTGGATACGCAGTATTTT. This encodes CATSDRTGGSLDTQYF.

This sequence joins TRBV12-3 or TRBV12-4 and TRBJ2-7; possibly TRBD2 for D (5 bases). This CDR3 region has 13 residues. Trimming took 1 base from V and 7 from J, leaving 11 bases between them. The CDR3 DNA reads TGTGCCAGCAGTTTAGGGACCTCGGGGGAGCAGTACTTC. This encodes CASSLGTSGEQYF.

In its sample, this clone was seen a few times. The rearrangement uses TRBV3-1 (or the pseudogene TRBV3-2) and TRBJ2-3; perhaps TRBD1 as D (6 bases). The CDR3 extends over 16 amino acids. V lost 4 bases and J lost 1, with 15 bases in between. Germline CDR1 reads LGHDT; CDR2 reads YNNKEL (reference sequence). The CDR3 reads CASSPTGLQGTDTQYF. CDR3 bases: TGTGCCAGCAGCCCTACAGGGTTACAGGGCACAGATACGCAGTATTTT.

The chain recombines TRBV5-4 with TRBJ1-6; D is possibly TRBD1 (5 bases). The CDR3 contains 15 residues. The V and J ends lost 3 bases and 9 bases respectively, with 16 bases between them. CDR1 is SGHNT and CDR2 is YYREEE in the germline V gene (reference sequence). The CDR3: CASSYFGGSGSPLHF. The CDR3 coding sequence is TGTGCCAGCAGCTATTTCGGGGGGTCGGGTTCACCCCTCCACTTT. The whole variable domain, filled in from reference TRBV5-4 and TRBJ1-6, reads ETGVTQSPTHLIKTRGQQVTLRCSSQSGHNTVSWYQQALGQGPQFIFQYYREEENGRGNFPPRFSGLQFPNYSSELNVNALELDDSALYLCASSYFGGSGSPLHFGNGTRLTVT.

The V and J genes are TRBV5-1 and TRBJ2-4; weak D call: TRBD1 (5 bases). This CDR3 contains 16 residues. V lost 0 bases and J lost 3, with 13 bases in between. The germline V gene encodes CDR1 SGHRS and CDR2 YFSETQ. The CDR3 DNA reads as TGCGCCAGCAGCTTGGAAACAGGCCAAGGCAAAAACATTCAGTACTTC. The encoded protein is CASSLETGQGKNIQYF.

The chain carries TRBV6-2 or TRBV6-3 and TRBJ1-5; 11 nucleotides match TRBD1. Germline V gene lookup returns CDR1 MNHEY and CDR2 SVGEGT. CDR3 length: 19 amino acids. Trimming took 2 bases from V and 4 from J; bases not matched to a gene: 13. DNA of the CDR3: TGTGCCAGCAGTTACAACCGGGGACGGACAGGGGGCGGAAATCAGCCCCAGCATTTT. It yields the protein CASSYNRGRTGGGNQPQHF.

This chain connects TRBV7-2 to TRBJ1-3; no clear D. Germline V gene data show CDR1 as SGHTA and CDR2 as FQGNSA. The CDR3 is 16 amino acids. Trimming left V 5 bases short and J 0 bases short, with 14 bases between. The CDR3 DNA sequence: TGTGCCAGCAGCCCCCATGAGGGCCCCTCTGGAAACACCATATATTTT. Its translation is CASSPHEGPSGNTIYF.